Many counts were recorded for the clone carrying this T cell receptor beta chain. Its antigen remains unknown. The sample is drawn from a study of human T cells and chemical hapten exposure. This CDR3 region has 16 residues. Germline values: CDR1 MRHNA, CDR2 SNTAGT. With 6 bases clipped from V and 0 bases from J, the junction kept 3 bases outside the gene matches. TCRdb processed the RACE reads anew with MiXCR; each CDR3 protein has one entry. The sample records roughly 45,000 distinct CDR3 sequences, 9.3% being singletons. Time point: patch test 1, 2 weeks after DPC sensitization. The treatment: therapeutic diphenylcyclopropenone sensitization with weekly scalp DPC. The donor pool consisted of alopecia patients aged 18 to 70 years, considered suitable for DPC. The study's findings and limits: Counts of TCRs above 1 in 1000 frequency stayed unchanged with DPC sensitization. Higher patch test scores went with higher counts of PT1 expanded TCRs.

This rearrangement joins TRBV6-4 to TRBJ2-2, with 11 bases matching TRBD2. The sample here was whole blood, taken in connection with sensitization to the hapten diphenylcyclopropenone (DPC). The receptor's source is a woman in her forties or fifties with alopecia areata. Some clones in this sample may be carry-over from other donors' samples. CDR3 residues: CASSRLAGTNTGELFF. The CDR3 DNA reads TGTGCCAGCAGCCGACTAGCGGGGACGAACACCGGGGAGCTGTTTTTT.